One sample yielded the 26 T cell receptor beta chains listed below, sequenced in a study of cytomegalovirus exposure and HLA in healthy donors. Primers for the PCR totalled 60 Vbeta and 13 Jbeta. The table came from immunoSEQ multiplex PCR; TCRdb's copy has only in-frame clones and leaves some out. The sample has about 190,000 clones, about 88% seen once. The sequenced sample consisted of PBMCs. Source of these receptors: a young woman in good health and CMV-seronegative.

The chain carries TRBV7-9 and TRBJ2-1; 8 bases match TRBD1. The germline V gene encodes CDR1 SEHNR and CDR2 FQNEAQ (reference sequence). The CDR3 sequence is 15 residues long. Germline trimming cut 4 bases from V and 4 bases from J; bases unmatched to any gene: 6. The CDR3 coding sequence is TGTGCCAGCAGCTCCGTGGGACAGGTTTACAATGAGCAGTTCTTC. Translating it yields CASSSVGQVYNEQFF.

This sequence joins TRBV28 and TRBJ1-6; D gene unclear. Trimming left V 2 bases short and J 7 bases short, with 12 bases between. The CDR3 totals 15 residues. The V gene's germline CDR1 is MDHEN and CDR2 SYDVKM. CDR3 sequence (DNA): TGTGCCAGCAGTTTAGGGTCGGCAGGCAATTCACCCCTCCACTTT. Its protein is CASSLGSAGNSPLHF.

V and J are TRBV5-1 and TRBJ1-2; possible D gene TRBD1, 6 bases. V lost 2 bases and J 7 bases, leaving 18 bases between the germline ends. Looked up from germline, CDR1 is SGHRS and CDR2 is YFSETQ. CDR3 length: 15 amino acids. CDR3 nucleotides: TGCGCCAGCAGCTTCGGGGGGCTGACAGAGGGTGGCTACACCTTC. Its translation: CASSFGGLTEGGYTF. Combining the CDR3 with reference TRBV5-1 and TRBJ1-2 gives the whole variable domain KAGVTQTPRYLIKTRGQQVTLSCSPISGHRSVSWYQQTPGQGLQFLFEYFSETQRNKGNFPGRFSGRQFSNSRSEMNVSTLELGDSALYLCASSFGGLTEGGYTFGSGTRLTVV.

This rearrangement joins TRBV7-2 to TRBJ2-3, with 11 nucleotides matching TRBD2. CDR1 and CDR2 (germline): SGHTA, FQGNSA. This CDR3 has 16 residues. J gave up 5 bases and V 0 bases, and 4 bases lay outside the gene matches. CDR3 protein: CASSLAVAGGQDTQYF. The CDR3, as DNA: TGTGCCAGCAGCTTAGCGGTAGCGGGGGGGCAAGATACGCAGTATTTT.

The V and J genes are TRBV7-9 and TRBJ1-3; D is ambiguous. The CDR3 is 15 residues long. CDR1 and CDR2 (germline): SEHNR, FQNEAQ (reference sequence). Deletions cut 4 bases from V and 7 bases from J, with 17 bases between. CDR3 nucleotide sequence: TGTGCCAGCAGCTCCAGTGGGTCCGAGAGGAACACCATATATTTT. It yields the protein CASSSSGSERNTIYF.

The chain has TRBV5-1 and TRBJ2-3; 9 bases are a match to TRBD2. From germline, CDR1 is SGHRS and CDR2 YFSETQ. The CDR3 runs to 18 residues. After removal of 4 bases from V and 6 bases from J, the junction contained 18 bases not matched to a gene. This CDR3 reads CASSRLSGTSSFMDTQYF. DNA for the CDR3: TGCGCCAGCAGCCGCCTGTCCGGGACTAGCTCCTTCATGGATACGCAGTATTTT.

The V and J genes are TRBV28 and TRBJ2-7; 10 bases line up with TRBD1. The germline gives CDR1 MDHEN, CDR2 SYDVKM. J was trimmed by 2 bases and V by 6 bases; bases with no gene match: 10. The CDR3 is 16 residues long. The CDR3 protein is CASRGLTGTGAYEQYF. CDR3 coding DNA: TGTGCCAGCAGGGGGCTGACCGGGACAGGGGCCTACGAGCAGTACTTC. The full variable domain, rest sourced from reference TRBV28 and TRBJ2-7, is DVKVTQSSRYLVKRTGEKVFLECVQDMDHENMFWYRQDPGLGLRLIYFSYDVKMKEKGDIPEGYSVSREKKERFSLILESASTNQTSMYLCASRGLTGTGAYEQYFGPGTRLTVT.

V and J are TRBV4-3 and TRBJ1-4, with 9 bases fitting TRBD1. Germline-derived CDR1 and CDR2 are LGHNA and YSLEER. V gave up 2 bases and J gave up 5 bases; unmatched junction bases: 9. The CDR3 is 17 amino acids. CDR3 nucleotide sequence: TGCGCCAGCAGCCAATCAGGCCCAGGGACAGGGAATGAAAAACTGTTTTTT. Amino acids: CASSQSGPGTGNEKLFF.

The chain joins TRBV28 to TRBJ2-7, with TRBD2 matching over 8 bases. V lost 4 bases to trimming and J lost 3 bases; unmatched junction nucleotides: 11. This CDR3 has 16 amino acids. Germline CDR1 MDHEN, CDR2 SYDVKM. This CDR3 is CASSSPGDAGGYEQYF. The CDR3, as DNA: TGTGCCAGCAGTTCCCCGGGAGACGCGGGGGGCTACGAGCAGTACTTC. Based on the CDR3 plus reference TRBV28 and TRBJ2-7, the full variable domain is DVKVTQSSRYLVKRTGEKVFLECVQDMDHENMFWYRQDPGLGLRLIYFSYDVKMKEKGDIPEGYSVSREKKERFSLILESASTNQTSMYLCASSSPGDAGGYEQYFGPGTRLTVT.

V is TRBV15 and J is TRBJ2-5; D is possibly TRBD2 (5 bases). The end of the DNA fits TRBJ2-7 better, so the J call may be wrong. Germline V gene sequence: CDR1 LNHNV, CDR2 YYDKDF (reference sequence). The CDR3 contains 14 residues. The CDR3 bases are TGTGCCACCAGCAAACGCGGGTCCTCCTACGAGCAGTACTTC. Residues: CATSKRGSSYEQYF.

CDR3 sequence (DNA): TGTGCCAGCAGCTTAGATCCAGCGGGAGGGGTTCAGTTCTTC. Translated, it gives CASSLDPAGGVQFF. This chain uses TRBV7-6 with TRBJ2-1; 10 positions agree with TRBD2. The CDR3 spans 14 residues. V shed 1 base, J shed 13 bases, and the junction held 7 bases outside the gene matches. The germline V gene encodes CDR1 SGHVS and CDR2 FNYEAQ. The full variable domain, with the rest looked up from reference TRBV7-6 and TRBJ2-1, is GAGVSQSPRYKVTKRGQDVALRCDPISGHVSLYWYRQALGQGPEFLTYFNYEAQQDKSGLPNDRFSAERPEGSISTLTIQRTEQRDSAMYRCASSLDPAGGVQFFGPGTRLTVL.

V and J are TRBV5-4 and TRBJ1-3, with D possibly being TRBD1 (5 bases). The V end lost 6 bases, the J end lost 2 bases, and 15 bases lay between the germline ends. This CDR3 contains 15 residues. The germline V gene has CDR1 SGHNT and CDR2 YYREEE (reference sequence). This CDR3 reads CASTVGGITGNTIYF. For the CDR3, the DNA is TGTGCCAGCACCGTCGGGGGAATTACTGGAAACACCATATATTTT.

The chain is built from TRBV4-2 and TRBJ2-3; maybe TRBD2 (6 bases). Between the trimmed V and J ends, which lost 0 bases and 2 bases, there was a span of 12 bases. Germline lookup yields CDR1 LGHNA and CDR2 YNFKEQ. The CDR3 spans 16 residues. The CDR3 DNA is TGTGCCAGCAGCCAAGATGAGGGACTTCTCACAGATACGCAGTATTTT. It translates to CASSQDEGLLTDTQYF.

In this sample, this clone turned up once. The chain couples TRBV6-1 to TRBJ2-5; 7 nucleotides match TRBD2. J lost 11 bases, V lost 11 bases, and 11 bases had no gene match. This CDR3 comprises 11 residues. From germline, CDR1 is MNHNS and CDR2 SASEGT. Here the CDR3 DNA reads TGTGCCCTTGGTGTAGGGAGGGAGCAGTACTTC. Residues: CALGVGREQYF.

This clone has only a few counts. This rearrangement joins TRBV11-2 to TRBJ2-7; 7 nucleotides line up with TRBD1. CDR1 is SGHAT and CDR2 is FQNNGV in the germline V gene. Losses at the gene ends were 5 bases for V and 3 bases for J; bases not matched to a gene: 7. The CDR3 has 14 amino acids. CDR3 amino acids: CASSIIQGSYEQYF. DNA for the CDR3: TGTGCCAGCAGCATAATACAGGGGAGCTACGAGCAGTACTTC.

The rearrangement joins TRBV4-2 to TRBJ1-1; possible D gene TRBD1, 6 bases. The CDR3 loop spans 16 amino acids. V was pared by 1 base and J by 0 bases, with 12 bases between. Germline values: CDR1 LGHNA, CDR2 YNFKEQ. DNA for the CDR3: TGTGCCAGCAGCCAAGGGACAGACGAAATGAACACTGAAGCTTTCTTT. Its translation: CASSQGTDEMNTEAFF.

V is TRBV7-9 and J is TRBJ1-1, with TRBD1 as a possible D gene (6 bases). The CDR3 is 15 residues long. Germline CDR1 and CDR2: SEHNR and FQNEAQ (reference sequence). V shed 8 bases and J shed 1 base, with 17 bases lying between them. CDR3 bases: TGTGCCAGCGGCCCCACCCGGACAGCGAACACTGAAGCTTTCTTT. Protein product: CASGPTRTANTEAFF. Full variable domain (rest looked up from reference TRBV7-9 and TRBJ1-1): DTGVSQNPRHKITKRGQNVTFRCDPISEHNRLYWYRQTLGQGPEFLTYFQNEAQLEKSRLLSDRFSAERPKGSFSTLEIQRTEQGDSAMYLCASGPTRTANTEAFFGQGTRLTVV.

The rearrangement links TRBV9 to TRBJ2-1; the match to TRBD2 covers 8 bases. This CDR3 contains 16 residues. V was pared by 4 bases and J by 5 bases, with 11 bases of the junction left unmatched. Germline assignment: CDR1 SGDLS and CDR2 YYNGEE. CDR3 residues: CASSTSGLAGHNEQFF. The CDR3 bases are TGTGCCAGCAGCACCAGCGGTCTAGCGGGCCACAATGAGCAGTTCTTC.

The V call is TRBV6-5, the J call TRBJ2-2, with TRBD1 as a possible D gene (6 bases). V gave up 5 bases and J gave up 0 bases, with 10 bases separating them. CDR3 length equals 15 residues. The germline gives CDR1 MNHEY, CDR2 SVGAGI. CDR3 nucleotide sequence: TGTGCCAGCAGTCGGACAGTGCCGAACACCGGGGAGCTGTTTTTT. As protein: CASSRTVPNTGELFF.

This chain joins TRBV6-5 and TRBJ2-7; D gene ambiguous. Per the germline V gene, CDR1 is MNHEY and CDR2 is SVGAGI. The V end lost 8 bases, the J end lost 0 bases, and 11 bases lay between the germline ends. The CDR3 loop spans 13 amino acids. The CDR3 DNA follows: TGTGCCAGCTCCCCCTTTTCCTCCTACGAGCAGTACTTC. Its translation is CASSPFSSYEQYF.

This chain links TRBV5-6 with TRBJ1-3; D gene ambiguous. Germline CDR1 reads SGHDT; CDR2 reads YYEEEE. With 1 base removed from V and 0 bases from J, the gap between germline ends came to 11 bases. The CDR3 runs to 16 residues. CDR3 loop: CASSLIGGNSGNTIYF. The DNA for the CDR3 is TGTGCCAGCAGCTTGATTGGTGGCAACTCTGGAAACACCATATATTTT.

This clone was observed a handful of times. This chain joins TRBV5-4 and TRBJ1-2, with no clear D. The V gene lost 2 bases and the J gene lost 6 bases, with 8 bases spanning the gap. The germline CDR1 and CDR2 sequences are SGHNT and YYREEE (reference sequence). This CDR3 contains 12 residues. The CDR3 DNA is TGTGCCAGCAGCTTCCTGTCTGATGGCTACACCTTC. Encoded protein: CASSFLSDGYTF.

This sequence joins TRBV19 and TRBJ1-1, with D possibly being TRBD1 (5 bases). This CDR3 contains 15 residues. Trimming left V 3 bases short and J 0 bases short, with 11 bases between. Looked up from germline, CDR1 is LNHDA and CDR2 is SQIVND (reference sequence). CDR3 nucleotides: TGTGCCAGTAGTATCGGCGGGGGGATGAACACTGAAGCTTTCTTT. This encodes CASSIGGGMNTEAFF.

J is TRBJ1-4 and V is TRBV5-3, with TRBD1 as a possible D gene (6 bases). TRBV5-3 is classed as an ORF, of uncertain function. Between the trimmed V and J ends, which lost 4 bases and 2 bases, there was a span of 15 bases. This CDR3 region has 16 residues. Here the CDR3 reads CARSPGSGVTNEKLFF. CDR3 sequence (DNA): TGTGCCAGAAGCCCCGGGTCAGGGGTCACTAATGAAAAACTGTTTTTT.

To note about this clone: At one end the junction does not follow the germline gene, possibly because of a read error. V usage is TRBV7-7 and J usage is TRBJ2-7; 11 nucleotides agree with TRBD1. The CDR3 is made up of 17 amino acids. CDR1 is SSHAT and CDR2 is FNYEAQ in the germline V gene (reference sequence). CDR3 in amino acids: CASSLDGHGQGAGEQYF. CDR3 nucleotides: TGTGCTAGCAGCTTAGACGGTCACGGACAGGGGGCAGGGGAGCAGTACTTC.

The chain uses TRBV4-1 and TRBJ2-1; 8 bases fit TRBD2. CDR3 length: 16 amino acids. CDR1 and CDR2 from the germline V gene are MGHRA and YSYEKL. The ends lost 4 bases at V and 6 bases at J; junction bases unmatched: 11. The DNA for the CDR3 is TGCGCCAGCAGCCCCTTCGGGGGGGTTACGAGCAATGAGCAGTTCTTC. Residues: CASSPFGGVTSNEQFF.